This note documents a single T cell receptor beta chain sequence. Its antigen remains undetermined. Base qualities are not at hand, and no much larger clone is one base apart. The source of the sample is a study of control samples from healthy donors and cancer patients (dated by TCRdb to 2019 to 2021). The library was built by means of the immunoSEQ multiplex PCR assay. TCRdb's version of the immuneACCESS table is confined to in-frame rearrangements and falls short of the full clone set. An unresolved V gene accounts for under half of the shortfall where checked; the remainder is of unknown origin. The sample table lists approximately 170,000 clones, more than 85% of them with a count of one. Jointly, the top ten make up roughly 0.64% of the sample. The receptor was derived from a woman aged 25 to 45 in good health. Sequencing was done on a sample of blood.

The DNA sequence is given as TGTGCCAGCAGCCCAGCCGGGAGTCGGCCCACCGGGGAGCTGTTTTTT. Its coded protein is CASSPAGSRPTGELFF. The chain is assembled from TRBV7-9 and TRBJ2-2; TRBD2 is possibly the D segment (6 matching bases). Inclusive of the bounding cysteine and phenylalanine, the CDR3 is 16 residues long. The DNA shown is the 48-base CDR3, in frame from base 1. Looking up the germline V gene (reference sequence) yields CDR1 SEHNR and CDR2 FQNEAQ. Cut back by 5 bases and 4 bases, the V and J ends lie 17 bases apart.